The 21 T cell receptor beta chains below come from one sample, sequenced in a study of cytomegalovirus exposure and HLA in healthy donors. Researchers ran the PCR with 60 Vbeta and 13 Jbeta primers. The data were produced by immunoSEQ multiplex PCR, yet TCRdb's version contains in-frame clones alone and is incomplete. The sample lists roughly 150,000 clones, roughly three quarters occurring once. The material sequenced was PBMCs. These receptors were collected from a woman aged 30 to 39 in good health and CMV-seronegative.

This clone was detected only once. V usage is TRBV27 and J usage is TRBJ1-5, with a possible D match to TRBD1 (5 bases). This CDR3 is 14 amino acids long. Germline lookup yields CDR1 MNHEY and CDR2 SMNVEV (reference sequence). V was clipped by 5 bases and J by 4 bases, with 12 bases between them. CDR3 amino acids: CASSPRERNQPQHF. The CDR3 DNA reads as TGTGCCAGCAGTCCCAGGGAAAGGAATCAGCCCCAGCATTTT.

V is TRBV5-6 and J is TRBJ1-3; unclear D gene. Germline V gives CDR1 SGHDT, CDR2 YYEEEE. With 0 bases removed from V and 3 bases from J, the gap between germline ends came to 13 bases. The CDR3 runs 16 residues. The CDR3 region is CASSLVRGSHGNTIYF. DNA of the CDR3: TGTGCCAGCAGCTTGGTTAGAGGGAGTCATGGAAACACCATATATTTT.

The chain employs TRBV6-6 and TRBJ1-1; no definite D call. This CDR3 is built from 14 residues. V lost 0 bases to trimming and J lost 7 bases, with 12 bases between them. From germline, CDR1 is MNHNY and CDR2 SVGAGI (reference sequence). The CDR3 nucleotides read TGTGCCAGCAGTTACTCTCGGCAGAGACTTGAAGCTTTCTTT. This sequence encodes CASSYSRQRLEAFF.

The chain joins TRBV28 to TRBJ1-1; no clear D. Deletions cut 6 bases from V and 1 base from J, with 12 bases between. The CDR3 runs to 14 residues. Germline CDR1 reads MDHEN; CDR2 reads SYDVKM. The CDR3 region is CASSLSATNTEAFF. CDR3 nucleotide sequence: TGTGCCAGCAGCCTCTCCGCTACGAACACTGAAGCTTTCTTT.

The chain employs TRBV7-6 and TRBJ2-5; weak D call: TRBD2 (5 bases). CDR3 length equals 14 residues. The V and J ends lost 0 bases and 4 bases respectively, with 9 bases between them. Germline V gives CDR1 SGHVS, CDR2 FNYEAQ. The CDR3 sequence: CASSLAPLAETQYF. DNA for the CDR3: TGTGCCAGCAGCTTAGCTCCCCTAGCAGAGACCCAGTACTTC.

V gene TRBV7-9 combines with J gene TRBJ2-2; TRBD1 matches 8 bases. CDR3 length: 15 residues. Germline CDR1 reads SEHNR; CDR2 reads FQNEAQ (reference sequence). V lost 1 base and J lost 4; bases outside the gene matches: 2. In DNA form, the CDR3 reads TGTGCCAGCAGCTTAGGGACAGGGAGCACCGGGGAGCTGTTTTTT. Its protein is CASSLGTGSTGELFF.

This chain connects TRBV5-1 to TRBJ2-1; 13 bases map to TRBD2. The CDR3 consists of 14 residues. V shed 4 bases, J shed 8 bases, and the junction held 3 bases outside the gene matches. Germline lookup yields CDR1 SGHRS and CDR2 YFSETQ. CDR3 protein: CASSPGTSGDEQFF. The CDR3 DNA is TGCGCCAGCAGCCCCGGGACTAGCGGGGATGAGCAGTTCTTC.

This clone was counted only a few times. The V gene is TRBV11-3, the J gene TRBJ2-3, with D tentatively TRBD1 (6 bases). V was pared by 4 bases and J by 2 bases, with 16 bases between. CDR1 and CDR2 (germline): SGHNT, YENEEA. CDR3 size: 16 residues. DNA of the CDR3: TGTGCCAGCAGCTCCACAGCAACAGGGTACACAGATACGCAGTATTTT. This gives the protein CASSSTATGYTDTQYF.

The chain joins TRBV5-1 to TRBJ2-5; D is undetermined. The V end was cut by 4 bases, the J end by 5 bases, with 15 bases between. Germline V gene lookup returns CDR1 SGHRS and CDR2 YFSETQ. CDR3 size: 14 residues. CDR3 loop: CASSLDAARETQYF. Written as DNA, the CDR3 is TGCGCCAGCAGCCTGGACGCGGCGAGGGAGACCCAGTACTTC.

The chain is built from TRBV5-1 and TRBJ2-3, with 11 bases that match TRBD2. The CDR3 length is 17 residues. Germline loops: CDR1 SGHRS, CDR2 YFSETQ. The J segment lost 2 bases and the V segment lost 0 bases, leaving 5 bases of the junction unmatched. CDR3 sequence: CASSLEASGGTTDTQYF. The CDR3 DNA reads TGCGCCAGCAGCTTGGAGGCTAGCGGGGGGACCACAGATACGCAGTATTTT.

This chain uses TRBV29-1 with TRBJ1-2; 10 bases align to TRBD1. CDR1 SQVTM and CDR2 ANQGSEA come from the germline V gene. The CDR3 extends over 13 amino acids. Trimming cost V 7 bases and J 3 bases; bases outside gene matches: 5. The CDR3 DNA reads as TGCAGCGCCGGACAGGGGGAGGACTATGGCTACACCTTC. Protein product: CSAGQGEDYGYTF.

The rearrangement joins TRBV5-1 to TRBJ2-5; 7 bases match TRBD2. Trimming at V came to 2 bases and at J to 5 bases, leaving 6 bases not matched to a gene. CDR1 is SGHRS, CDR2 YFSETQ, per germline. The CDR3 has 14 amino acids. CDR3 sequence: CASSFSAGEETQYF. For the CDR3, the DNA is TGCGCCAGCAGCTTCTCGGCGGGGGAGGAGACCCAGTACTTC. Complete variable domain (other parts from reference TRBV5-1 and TRBJ2-5): KAGVTQTPRYLIKTRGQQVTLSCSPISGHRSVSWYQQTPGQGLQFLFEYFSETQRNKGNFPGRFSGRQFSNSRSEMNVSTLELGDSALYLCASSFSAGEETQYFGPGTRLLVL.

CDR3: CASSPGGINSYNEQFF. The CDR3 DNA sequence: TGTGCCAGCAGTCCAGGGGGGATAAACTCCTACAATGAGCAGTTCTTC. V usage is TRBV7-9 and J usage is TRBJ2-1, with D possibly matching TRBD1 (7 bases). The CDR3 has 16 amino acids. Germline CDR1 reads SEHNR; CDR2 reads FQNEAQ (reference sequence). V was shortened by 6 bases and J by 0 bases, with 15 bases between the two germline ends.

This chain joins TRBV27 and TRBJ1-6, with 7 positions matching TRBD1. Per germline, CDR1 MNHEY and CDR2 SMNVEV (reference sequence). The CDR3 covers 12 residues. J gave up 14 bases and V 5 bases, and 6 bases lay outside the gene matches. This CDR3 reads CASSLTGTALHF. DNA for the CDR3: TGTGCCAGCAGTCTGACAGGGACGGCCCTCCACTTT.

The rearrangement links TRBV5-4 to TRBJ1-3; 9 bases are a match to TRBD1. This CDR3 contains 15 residues. Per germline, CDR1 SGHNT and CDR2 YYREEE (reference sequence). V gave up 2 bases and J gave up 3 bases; unmatched junction bases: 3. CDR3 bases: TGTGCCAGCAGCTTACAGGGGGCAAATGGAAACACCATATATTTT. It encodes CASSLQGANGNTIYF.

This sequence joins TRBV2 and TRBJ2-7; 8 bases map to TRBD2. The germline V gene has CDR1 SNHLY and CDR2 FYNNEI. Trimming removed 5 bases from V and 12 bases from J; junction bases left unmatched: 6. This CDR3 has 11 amino acids. The CDR3 DNA sequence: TGTGCCAGCAGTTTAGCGGGGTTGCTGTACGTC. It translates to CASSLAGLLYV.

The V gene is TRBV10-2, the J gene TRBJ2-2, with 13 nucleotides matching TRBD2. Losses at the gene ends were 4 bases for V and 6 bases for J; bases not matched to a gene: 2. The CDR3 has 15 residues. CDR1 is WSHSY and CDR2 is SAAADI in the germline V gene. CDR3 sequence (DNA): TGCGCCAGCAGTGGGACTAGCGGGAGTCCCGGGGAGCTGTTTTTT. The encoded protein is CASSGTSGSPGELFF.

A word on this clone: Other nucleotide sequences from this sample produce the same CDR3. The chain carries TRBV28 and TRBJ1-1; 7 positions match TRBD1. Per the germline V gene, CDR1 is MDHEN and CDR2 is SYDVKM. Losses at the gene ends were 3 bases for V and 1 base for J; bases not matched to a gene: 5. There are 15 residues in the CDR3. The CDR3 reads CASSFKGAGNTEAFF. In DNA form, the CDR3 reads TGTGCCAGCAGTTTTAAGGGGGCTGGGAACACTGAAGCTTTCTTT.

The rearrangement links TRBV9 to TRBJ2-7; D is undetermined. The CDR3 length is 14 residues. Trimming left V 0 bases short and J 3 bases short, with 10 bases between. Per germline, CDR1 SGDLS and CDR2 YYNGEE. This chain's CDR3 is CASSVETGHYEQYF. The DNA of the CDR3 is TGTGCCAGCAGCGTAGAAACGGGTCACTACGAGCAGTACTTC.

Here the CDR3 DNA reads TGTGCCAGCAGAAAACAGGGGGCCGGGAACACCGGGGAGCTGTTTTTT. Amino acids: CASRKQGAGNTGELFF. The J gene is TRBJ2-2, the V gene TRBV28; TRBD1 matches 9 bases. Looked up from germline, CDR1 is MDHEN and CDR2 is SYDVKM. V dropped 6 bases and J dropped 1; count of bases not matched to a gene: 6. There are 16 residues in the CDR3.

This chain uses TRBV28 with TRBJ2-5; 8 bases agree with TRBD1. J was trimmed by 1 base and V by 6 bases; bases with no gene match: 4. In germline, CDR1 is MDHEN, CDR2 SYDVKM. The CDR3 has 14 amino acids. This chain's CDR3 is CASRPGGSQETQYF. Here the CDR3 DNA reads TGTGCCAGCAGACCAGGGGGCTCCCAAGAGACCCAGTACTTC.